The 23 T cell receptor beta chains below come from one sample, sequenced in a study of PD-L1 blockade in urothelial cancer. TCRdb keeps only in-frame clones here, not all; method: immunoSEQ multiplex PCR. The table includes 85,000 to 95,000 clones, approximately 88% detected once. Time point here: pretreatment peripheral blood. The sample was PBMCs, taken around atezolizumab (anti-PD-L1) treatment. These receptors all stem from an elderly woman with urothelial cancer.

The rearrangement links TRBV7-9 to TRBJ2-2; D is undetermined. This CDR3 has 13 amino acids. V lost 1 base to trimming and J lost 7 bases, with 7 bases between them. The V gene's germline CDR1 is SEHNR and CDR2 FQNEAQ (reference sequence). DNA for the CDR3: TGTGCCAGCAGCTTAGAATCGGTCGGGGAGCTGTTTTTT. It specifies CASSLESVGELFF.

This chain connects TRBV28 to TRBJ2-7; D not certain. The V gene lost 3 bases and the J gene lost 3 bases, with 3 bases spanning the gap. CDR1 and CDR2 from the germline V gene are MDHEN and SYDVKM. The CDR3 is 11 residues long. CDR3 sequence (DNA): TGTGCCAGCAGTTTCGGCTACGAGCAGTACTTC. It specifies CASSFGYEQYF.

The rearrangement uses TRBV28 and TRBJ2-5; TRBD2 matches 12 bases. The germline gives CDR1 MDHEN, CDR2 SYDVKM. V gave up 6 bases and J gave up 0 bases; unmatched junction bases: 5. The CDR3 is 16 amino acids. The CDR3 DNA follows: TGTGCCAGCAGCCCTACTAGCGGGAGGTACCAAGAGACCCAGTACTTC. Translation: CASSPTSGRYQETQYF.

V is TRBV11-1 and J is TRBJ2-2; D is ambiguous. V lost 3 bases to trimming and J lost 1 base, with 15 bases between them. CDR3 size: 17 residues. From germline, CDR1 is SGHAT and CDR2 FQDESV (reference sequence). This CDR3 is CASSFGPSGGNTGELFF. CDR3 coding DNA: TGTGCCAGCAGCTTTGGCCCTTCCGGCGGGAACACCGGGGAGCTGTTTTTT. The whole variable domain, filled in from reference TRBV11-1 and TRBJ2-2, reads EAEVAQSPRYKITEKSQAVAFWCDPISGHATLYWYRQILGQGPELLVQFQDESVVDDSQLPKDRFSAERLKGVDSTLKIQPAELGDSAMYLCASSFGPSGGNTGELFFGEGSRLTVL.

The table lists this clone with a count of one. V gene TRBV28 combines with J gene TRBJ1-2; the match to TRBD1 covers 8 bases. Germline CDR1 is MDHEN and CDR2 is SYDVKM. The CDR3 is 14 amino acids. V shed 6 bases and J 4 bases; nucleotides not matched to a gene: 7. The CDR3 DNA sequence: TGTGCCAGCAGCTCCGGACAGGGACCCTATGGCTACACCTTC. Protein product: CASSSGQGPYGYTF.

This clone is a singleton in its sample. The chain couples TRBV11-2 to TRBJ1-5; D is ambiguous. The length of the CDR3 is 16 residues. The ends were cut back, 1 base at V and 2 bases at J, with 12 bases in the middle. Germline-derived CDR1 and CDR2 are SGHAT and FQNNGV. The CDR3 region has the DNA TGTGCCAGCAGCTTAGGTTCGGCGCGGGGCAATCAGCCCCAGCATTTT. Translating gives CASSLGSARGNQPQHF.

The J gene is TRBJ2-1, the V gene TRBV13; maybe TRBD2 (6 bases). This CDR3 is built from 14 residues. V shed 3 bases and J shed 5 bases, with 11 bases lying between them. Germline values: CDR1 PRHDT, CDR2 FYEKMQ (reference sequence). CDR3 protein: CASSFRDFNNEQFF. The CDR3 DNA sequence: TGTGCCAGCAGCTTCCGGGACTTTAACAATGAGCAGTTCTTC.

The rearrangement joins TRBV19 to TRBJ2-5, with TRBD1 matching over 10 bases. CDR1 and CDR2 from the germline V gene are LNHDA and SQIVND (reference sequence). V was clipped by 8 bases and J by 2 bases; unmatched bases: 5. The CDR3 has 14 amino acids. CDR3 sequence (DNA): TGTGCCAGTTCACCGGGACAGGGGCAAGAGACCCAGTACTTC. This translates into CASSPGQGQETQYF.

The gene calls are TRBV27 and TRBJ2-7; TRBD2 matches 8 bases. CDR1 is MNHEY, CDR2 SMNVEV, per germline (reference sequence). V lost 2 bases to trimming and J lost 2 bases; unmatched junction nucleotides: 8. This CDR3 is 16 amino acids long. CDR3 sequence (DNA): TGTGCCAGCAGTTTAAATTCGGGAGGGAGACCCTACGAGCAGTACTTC. Encoded protein: CASSLNSGGRPYEQYF.

The chain employs TRBV6-1 and TRBJ2-2; D perhaps matches TRBD1 (6 bases). V shed 5 bases and J shed 0 bases, with 10 bases lying between them. In germline, CDR1 is MNHNS, CDR2 SASEGT. The CDR3 loop spans 15 amino acids. CDR3 bases: TGTGCCAGCAGTACTAACAGGGCGAACACCGGGGAGCTGTTTTTT. Translated: CASSTNRANTGELFF.

The chain employs TRBV7-9 and TRBJ2-3; 7 bases match TRBD2. This CDR3 spans 16 amino acids. The germline CDR1 and CDR2 sequences are SEHNR and FQNEAQ (reference sequence). Unmatched junction bases numbered 12, after V lost 5 bases and J lost 4 bases. CDR3 nucleotide sequence: TGTGCCAGCAGCCCCCGGGGCCGGGGAGGGTCAGATACGCAGTATTTT. Translated: CASSPRGRGGSDTQYF.

V is TRBV5-6 and J is TRBJ2-4; 8 bases are shared with TRBD1. V was clipped by 4 bases and J by 0 bases; unmatched bases: 6. The CDR3 covers 16 residues. Per germline, CDR1 SGHDT and CDR2 YYEEEE. CDR3 in amino acids: CASSARTGIAKNIQYF. The CDR3 nucleotides are TGTGCCAGCAGCGCCCGGACAGGGATAGCCAAAAACATTCAGTACTTC. The full variable domain, in which reference TRBV5-6 and TRBJ2-4 provide the parts outside the CDR3, is DAGVTQSPTHLIKTRGQQVTLRCSPKSGHDTVSWYQQALGQGPQFIFQYYEEEERQRGNFPDRFSGHQFPNYSSELNVNALLLGDSALYLCASSARTGIAKNIQYFGAGTRLSVL.

This sequence joins TRBV2 and TRBJ1-1, with a weak D call TRBD1 (5 bases). V was clipped by 5 bases and J by 1 base, with 11 bases between them. CDR3 length: 14 amino acids. The germline V gene has CDR1 SNHLY and CDR2 FYNNEI. Here the CDR3 DNA reads TGTGCCAGCAGTCCCCGGACATCGAACACTGAAGCTTTCTTT. This sequence encodes CASSPRTSNTEAFF.

The chain uses TRBV27 and TRBJ1-2, with D possibly TRBD1 on 5 matching bases. The CDR3 totals 14 residues. Germline V gene sequence: CDR1 MNHEY, CDR2 SMNVEV (reference sequence). V lost 4 bases, J lost 0 bases, and 9 bases lay in between. The CDR3 DNA is TGTGCCAGCAGTTCAAAAGGGGCTAACTATGGCTACACCTTC. This encodes CASSSKGANYGYTF.

The chain couples TRBV29-1 to TRBJ1-5, with D perhaps TRBD1 (6 bases). V lost 6 bases to trimming and J lost 7 bases, with 22 bases between them. Germline loops: CDR1 SQVTM, CDR2 ANQGSEA. The CDR3 spans 15 residues. This CDR3 is CSVGEGWGARQPQHF. Written as DNA, the CDR3 is TGCAGCGTGGGGGAGGGATGGGGGGCGCGGCAGCCCCAGCATTTT.

The V call is TRBV6-1, the J call TRBJ2-7; 14 nucleotides agree with TRBD2. The CDR3 runs to 17 residues. V dropped 3 bases and J dropped 4; count of bases not matched to a gene: 8. Germline V lookup: CDR1 MNHNS, CDR2 SASEGT. The CDR3 loop reads CASSDPGLAGGGYEQYF. In nucleotides, the CDR3 is TGTGCCAGCAGTGACCCCGGACTAGCGGGAGGAGGGTACGAGCAGTACTTC.

This clone was found a few times. The chain couples TRBV5-1 to TRBJ2-3; 8 nucleotides match TRBD2. The V gene's germline CDR1 is SGHRS and CDR2 YFSETQ. The CDR3 spans 16 residues. Trimming took 5 bases from V and 0 from J; bases not matched to a gene: 8. The CDR3, as DNA: TGCGCCAGCAGTCCCCAAACTAGCGGCAGCACAGATACGCAGTATTTT. It yields the protein CASSPQTSGSTDTQYF.

On this clone: A junction end diverges from the germline sequence, so it may reflect a read error. This sequence joins TRBV6-1 and TRBJ2-3, with a tentative D call TRBD1 (6 bases). Germline values: CDR1 MNHNS, CDR2 SASEGT. CDR3 length: 15 amino acids. The CDR3 region has the DNA TGTGCCAGCAGTCAAGCACAGGGTTTGGCAGATACGCAGTATTTT. This gives the protein CASSQAQGLADTQYF.

This chain links TRBV7-2 with TRBJ1-2, with D hard to call. CDR3 length: 13 amino acids. The V gene lost 5 bases and the J gene lost 2 bases, with 9 bases spanning the gap. Germline CDR1 reads SGHTA; CDR2 reads FQGNSA. The CDR3 sequence is CASSTNRNYGYTF. Written as DNA, the CDR3 is TGTGCCAGCAGCACAAACAGAAACTATGGCTACACCTTC.

This chain uses TRBV7-9 with TRBJ2-5; TRBD1 aligns across 12 bases. Trimming removed 2 bases from V and 9 bases from J; junction bases left unmatched: 7. This CDR3 region has 15 residues. Germline V lookup: CDR1 SEHNR, CDR2 FQNEAQ (reference sequence). This CDR3 is CASSLIGTGGASQYF. The CDR3, as DNA: TGTGCCAGCAGCTTAATAGGGACAGGGGGCGCGTCCCAGTACTTC.

The gene calls are TRBV19 and TRBJ2-2, with D maybe TRBD1 (6 bases). Germline values: CDR1 LNHDA, CDR2 SQIVND (reference sequence). Deletions cut 3 bases from V and 0 bases from J, with 14 bases between. This CDR3 spans 17 amino acids. CDR3 in amino acids: CASSIPRTATNTGELFF. CDR3 nucleotide sequence: TGTGCCAGTAGTATCCCCAGGACAGCTACGAACACCGGGGAGCTGTTTTTT. Supplemented by reference TRBV19 and TRBJ2-2, the full variable domain reads DGGITQSPKYLFRKEGQNVTLSCEQNLNHDAMYWYRQDPGQGLRLIYYSQIVNDFQKGDIAEGYSVSREKKESFPLTVTSAQKNPTAFYLCASSIPRTATNTGELFFGEGSRLTVL.

The chain joins TRBV7-9 to TRBJ2-7; maybe TRBD2 (6 bases). V lost 4 bases and J 6 bases, leaving 13 bases between the germline ends. The CDR3 sequence is 13 residues long. Germline V gene sequence: CDR1 SEHNR, CDR2 FQNEAQ (reference sequence). For the CDR3, the DNA is TGTGCCAGCAGCTCAGACCTCGGGGGCGAGCAGTACTTC. It codes for CASSSDLGGEQYF.

This clone showed up just once. The rearrangement links TRBV11-1 to TRBJ2-7; 15 bases are shared with TRBD2. Losses at the gene ends were 2 bases for V and 4 bases for J; bases not matched to a gene: 3. This CDR3 spans 16 amino acids. Germline CDR1 SGHAT, CDR2 FQDESV (reference sequence). The CDR3 DNA sequence: TGTGCCAGCAGCTTACAGGGGACTAGCGGGAGGTACGAGCAGTACTTC. Residues: CASSLQGTSGRYEQYF.